The entry below describes one TCR beta chain. Original handling: Nucleated cell number was recorded as an estimate derived from reference gene primer amplification. Sequencing was performed with immunoSEQ multiplex PCR; in TCRdb, only in-frame clones are kept and a portion is missing. V and J calls and clone size are given by that table; D and trimming were obtained from the DNA. In the table there are about 120,000 clones, roughly nine tenths of which are singletons. The data stem from a study of blood T cell repertoires in COVID-19. The TCR originated in a human donor with active COVID-19. The donor label of this sample is uncertain. The material sequenced was peripheral blood.

Here the CDR3 reads CASSVRQLNTEAFF. As DNA, the CDR3 is TGTGCCAGCAGCGTTCGACAGCTGAACACTGAAGCTTTCTTT. The chain has TRBV6-5 and TRBJ1-1; TRBD1 might be the D (5 bases). The CDR3 length is 14 residues. Germline V gene data show CDR1 as MNHEY and CDR2 as SVGAGI. V dropped 6 bases and J dropped 0 bases, with 11 bases sitting between them.